In its sample, the clone carrying this T cell receptor (beta chain) was seen a few times. The CDR3 consists of 13 residues. Trimming cost V 1 base and J 5 bases, with 6 bases left between them. This sample is drawn from a study of T-cell reconstitution after alpha-beta-depleted transplantation in children. The TCRbeta library incorporated unique molecular identifiers. A single record per CDR3 protein comes from TCRdb applying MiXCR to the PCR reads. The sample contains about 98,000 distinct CDR3 sequences, 20% to 30% of which appear only once. The V gene is TRBV12-3 or TRBV12-4, the J gene TRBJ2-1; D remains ambiguous. Sequencing used PBMCs, obtained before TCRalphabeta/CD19-depleted stem cell transplant. The receptor comes from a boy aged 2 to 10 with acute lymphoblastic leukemia, due to receive a stem cell transplant. As DNA, the CDR3 is TGTGCCAGCAGTTTAGTGTTTCACAATGAGCAGTTCTTC. Its translation is CASSLVFHNEQFF.